These 10 T cell receptor beta chains were sequenced from one sample in a study of sequential checkpoint blockade in melanoma. Libraries were prepared by immunoSEQ multiplex PCR; TCRdb keeps only in-frame clonotypes and omits some of them. Of fewer than 40,000 clones detected, around nine tenths appear once; the ten largest clones hold 9.5% to 15%. Indicated treatment: randomized to nivolumab then ipilimumab (arm A) or the reverse (arm B). The sample was CD8+ T cells sorted from blood (inferred from file names), taken from a patient given nivolumab and ipilimumab in sequence. The receptors shown here come from a human donor with melanoma.

V usage is TRBV19 and J usage is TRBJ1-1, with TRBD1 as a possible D gene (5 bases). The germline gives CDR1 LNHDA, CDR2 SQIVND (reference sequence). This CDR3 comprises 12 residues. Deletions cut 9 bases from V and 1 base from J, with 9 bases between. This CDR3 is CARRQKNTEAFF. CDR3 nucleotide sequence: TGTGCCAGACGACAGAAGAACACTGAAGCTTTCTTT.

The DNA of the CDR3 is TGTGCCAGCAGTTACGGCGGGACAGCATTCTACGAGCAGTACTTC. Translated: CASSYGGTAFYEQYF. The rearrangement links TRBV6-5 to TRBJ2-7, with a tentative D call TRBD1 (7 bases). Trimming shortened V by 2 bases and J by 3 bases, and 14 bases separated the two germline ends. The CDR3 spans 15 residues. The V gene's germline CDR1 is MNHEY and CDR2 SVGAGI.

The chain carries TRBV5-4 and TRBJ2-7, with 11 positions matching TRBD2. The CDR3 is 14 amino acids. Germline CDR1 reads SGHNT; CDR2 reads YYREEE (reference sequence). After removal of 0 bases from V and 6 bases from J, the junction contained 2 bases not matched to a gene. The CDR3 bases are TGTGCCAGCAGCTTGGGACTAGCGGGACCCGAGCAGTACGTC. It encodes CASSLGLAGPEQYV.

The chain joins TRBV27 to TRBJ2-7, with TRBD1 matching over 10 bases. Germline lookup yields CDR1 MNHEY and CDR2 SMNVEV (reference sequence). J was trimmed by 2 bases and V by 0 bases; bases with no gene match: 4. The CDR3 length is 16 residues. CDR3 region: CASSLSGGTGAYEQYF. The CDR3 region has the DNA TGTGCCAGCAGTTTATCGGGGGGGACAGGGGCCTACGAGCAGTACTTC.

The chain is built from TRBV9 and TRBJ2-2; possible D gene TRBD2, 5 bases. The CDR3 is 15 amino acids. Germline CDR1 and CDR2: SGDLS and YYNGEE. The V end was cut by 4 bases, the J end by 1 base, with 11 bases between. This CDR3 reads CASSFMSGNTGELFF. In DNA form, the CDR3 reads TGTGCCAGCAGCTTTATGAGCGGGAACACCGGGGAGCTGTTTTTT.

The V gene is TRBV6-5, the J gene TRBJ2-1, with TRBD2 matching 16 bases. J was trimmed by 8 bases and V by 0 bases; bases with no gene match: 1. The CDR3 is made up of 16 amino acids. From germline, CDR1 is MNHEY and CDR2 SVGAGI. Written as DNA, the CDR3 is TGTGCCAGCAGTTACTCGGGGACTAGCGGGAGGGATGAGCAGTTCTTC. Its translation is CASSYSGTSGRDEQFF.

This clone is a singleton in its sample. V is TRBV11-3 and J is TRBJ2-7; the D gene is possibly TRBD2 (6 bases). V lost 3 bases, J lost 5 bases, and 8 bases lay in between. Looked up from germline, CDR1 is SGHNT and CDR2 is YENEEA. This CDR3 has 12 amino acids. In DNA form, the CDR3 reads TGTGCCAGCAGCTTTGCGGGGAACGAGCAGTACGTC. Translating gives CASSFAGNEQYV.

The gene calls are TRBV6-1 and TRBJ1-1; no definite D call. With 3 bases removed from V and 5 bases from J, the gap between germline ends came to 7 bases. The CDR3 runs to 12 residues. Looked up from germline, CDR1 is MNHNS and CDR2 is SASEGT. The CDR3 is CASSDWRTEAFF. In DNA form, the CDR3 reads TGTGCCAGCAGTGACTGGCGGACTGAAGCTTTCTTT.

The chain is built from TRBV6-5 and TRBJ2-3; no definite D call. CDR1 and CDR2 from the germline V gene are MNHEY and SVGAGI. This CDR3 spans 14 amino acids. The V and J ends lost 8 bases and 1 base respectively, with 13 bases between them. CDR3 in DNA: TGTGCCAGCTTCGAGGCCGGAGGCACAGATACGCAGTATTTT. Its translation: CASFEAGGTDTQYF.

The genes are TRBV11-2 and TRBJ2-7; perhaps TRBD1 as D (6 bases). Per the germline V gene, CDR1 is SGHAT and CDR2 is FQNNGV. With 1 base removed from V and 6 bases from J, the gap between germline ends came to 7 bases. The CDR3 length is 12 residues. CDR3 sequence reads: CASSLGGGEQYV. In nucleotides, the CDR3 is TGTGCCAGCAGCTTAGGAGGGGGCGAGCAGTACGTC.